Listed here is a single T cell receptor beta chain. Its antigen is unknown. The data were taken from a study of identical twins. Findings and caveats of the study: Within cord blood, abundant beta clonotypes carried fewer insertions, but memory repertoires showed no such trend. Models underestimated how often monozygotic twins shared out-of-frame TCR alpha.

Addition of a universal primer site occurred through template switching, and cDNA carried unique molecular identifiers. TCRdb recomputed calls from the 5' RACE reads with MiXCR, one row per CDR3 protein. This table holds about 890,000 distinct CDR3 sequences, around an eighth found once. Germline CDR1 MDHEN, CDR2 SYDVKM. V was trimmed by 5 bases and J by 0 bases, leaving 8 bases between them. This CDR3 comprises 15 residues. The same data also contributed to another study, on yellow fever vaccine responses in identical twins. Per that study: Reportedly, twins showed a vaccine T cell response that looked partly convergent and partly personalized.

The chain links TRBV28 to TRBJ2-6, with D hard to call. Sequencing input: PBMCs. The TCR originated in a woman aged 18-30 years in good health. CDR3 region: CASSPWSSGANVLTF. As DNA, the CDR3 is TGTGCCAGCAGTCCATGGAGCTCTGGGGCCAACGTCCTGACTTTC.